The rows below give T cell receptor beta chains drawn from one sample of a study of CD8 T cells in ankylosing spondylitis. Via MiXCR, TCRdb re-called the 5' RACE reads, giving one row per CDR3 protein. The sample includes about 150,000 distinct CDR3 sequences, 40% to 50% of them seen just once. Sequencing was done on a sample of synovial fluid, either unsorted or a sorted T cell fraction (not recorded which). These receptors were taken from a male donor with ankylosing spondylitis. CDR3s include the opening cysteine and the closing phenylalanine or tryptophan. D genes are given only for firm matches. Size values are once, few and many counts, or a class for expanded clones, and some rows have none.

d_call	v_call	clone_size	j_call	cdr3_aa	cdr3_nt
TRBD1	TRBV20-1	NA	TRBJ2-5	CSASWTGGLGETQYF	TGCAGTGCTAGCTGGACAGGGGGTTTGGGGGAGACCCAGTACTTC
TRBD2	TRBV27	few	TRBJ2-3	CASNPNPIALAGGTDTQYF	TGTGCCAGCAACCCAAATCCTATTGCATTAGCGGGGGGCACAGATACGCAGTATTTT
TRBD1	TRBV10-3	NA	TRBJ1-1	CAITGTGEFGAEAFF	TGTGCCATCACCGGGACAGGGGAATTTGGCGCTGAAGCTTTCTTT
TRBD2	TRBV5-1	few	TRBJ2-1	CASSFSAGGLSSYNEQFF	TGCGCCAGCAGCTTTTCAGCGGGGGGGCTAAGCTCCTACAATGAGCAGTTCTTC
NA	TRBV29-1	NA	TRBJ2-3	CSVVGTASTDTQYF	TGCAGCGTTGTAGGCACAGCCAGCACAGATACGCAGTATTTT
TRBD2	TRBV4-2	NA	TRBJ2-1	CASSQGLAGANEQFF	TGTGCCAGCAGCCAAGGACTAGCGGGAGCCAATGAGCAGTTCTTC
NA	TRBV7-9	few	TRBJ1-4	CASSLVAGVATNEKLFF	TGTGCCAGCAGCTTAGTGGCAGGAGTTGCAACTAATGAAAAACTGTTTTTT
TRBD2	TRBV9	NA	TRBJ2-1	CASSDNLAEGNNEQFF	TGTGCCAGCAGCGACAACCTAGCGGAAGGGAACAATGAGCAGTTCTTC
NA	TRBV12-3/TRBV12-4	NA	TRBJ2-1	CASSFEVRHEQFF	TGTGCCAGCAGTTTCGAAGTTCGGCATGAGCAGTTCTTC
NA	TRBV24-1	few	TRBJ2-1	CATSDLYWGEQFF	TGTGCCACCAGTGATTTGTATTGGGGTGAGCAGTTCTTC
TRBD2	TRBV3-1	NA	TRBJ2-1	CASSQGRLAGGYNEQFF	TGTGCCAGCAGCCAAGGTCGGCTAGCGGGGGGGTACAATGAGCAGTTCTTC
TRBD1	TRBV5-1	NA	TRBJ2-1	CASSLYRGFNEQFF	TGCGCCAGCAGCTTGTACAGGGGATTCAATGAGCAGTTCTTC
NA	TRBV10-3	NA	TRBJ2-2	CASKGGPRGTGELFF	TGTGCGTCGAAGGGGGGCCCCCGGGGCACCGGGGAGCTGTTTTTT
NA	TRBV5-1	few	TRBJ2-7	CASGLTPFEQYF	TGCGCCAGCGGCCTGACTCCCTTCGAGCAGTACTTC
NA	TRBV6-1	NA	TRBJ1-4	CASRDTGQEKLFF	TGTGCCAGCAGGGACACCGGTCAGGAAAAACTGTTTTTT
NA	TRBV7-9	many	TRBJ1-1	CASSPGGGLGTEAFF	TGTGCCAGCAGCCCCGGGGGAGGGCTGGGCACTGAAGCTTTCTTT
TRBD1	TRBV4-1	few	TRBJ1-5	CASSPWAGTGSNQPQHF	TGCGCCAGCAGCCCTTGGGCCGGGACAGGAAGCAATCAGCCCCAGCATTTT
NA	TRBV11-2	many	TRBJ1-5	CASSLDLGQPQHF	TGTGCCAGCAGCTTAGATCTGGGTCAGCCCCAGCATTTT
NA	TRBV14	NA	TRBJ2-2	CASSHLQPGTGELFF	TGTGCCAGCAGCCACCTGCAGCCAGGGACCGGGGAGCTGTTTTTT
NA	TRBV6-2/TRBV6-3	NA	TRBJ1-2	CASIRPDNYGYTF	TGTGCCAGCATCCGGCCCGATAACTATGGCTACACCTTC
NA	TRBV29-1	once	TRBJ1-2	CSVEDEGPSGTYGYTF	TGCAGCGTTGAAGATGAGGGGCCATCAGGCACCTATGGCTACACCTTC
TRBD2	TRBV7-3	NA	TRBJ2-5	CASSHNGGGAQETQYF	TGTGCCAGCAGCCATAACGGCGGGGGGGCTCAAGAGACCCAGTACTTC
NA	TRBV5-1	few	TRBJ2-4	CASSLGLSLRAKNIQYF	TGCGCCAGCAGCTTGGGACTAAGTCTAAGGGCCAAAAACATTCAGTACTTC
NA	TRBV7-2	NA	TRBJ2-2	CASSLWGDFSGELFF	TGTGCCAGCAGCTTGTGGGGGGATTTTTCCGGGGAGCTGTTTTTT
TRBD2	TRBV28	few	TRBJ2-4	CASSWLGLAGVKNIQYF	TGTGCCAGCAGTTGGCTCGGACTAGCGGGAGTCAAAAACATTCAGTACTTC
NA	TRBV28	NA	TRBJ1-5	CASSSIRTNSNQPQHF	TGTGCCAGCAGTTCTATACGGACGAATAGCAATCAGCCCCAGCATTTT
TRBD2	TRBV7-8	NA	TRBJ2-5	CASSYPFGGGSTETQYF	TGTGCCAGCAGCTATCCATTCGGGGGGGGAAGCACAGAGACCCAGTACTTC
NA	TRBV25-1	few	TRBJ2-7	CASRWRQGGHEQYF	TGTGCCAGCAGGTGGAGACAGGGAGGCCACGAGCAGTACTTC
NA	TRBV4-1	NA	TRBJ2-7	CASSQAPSGRALSYEQYF	TGCGCCAGCAGCCAAGCGCCCTCGGGTAGGGCCCTCTCCTACGAGCAGTACTTC
NA	TRBV6-5	few	TRBJ1-5	CASSYSPEYQPQHF	TGTGCCAGCAGTTACTCCCCCGAGTATCAGCCCCAGCATTTT
TRBD1	TRBV2	NA	TRBJ1-1	CASSGQDQNTEAFF	TGTGCCAGCAGCGGACAGGACCAAAACACTGAAGCTTTCTTT
NA	TRBV20-1	NA	TRBJ1-2	CSARGYTERESYGYTF	TGCAGTGCTAGAGGCTATACGGAGCGGGAGTCCTATGGCTACACCTTC
TRBD1	TRBV10-3	NA	TRBJ1-3	CATESEGANGNTIYF	TGTGCCACCGAGTCGGAGGGGGCCAATGGAAACACCATATATTTT
NA	TRBV27	NA	TRBJ2-1	CASSLSRPGGWNEQFF	TGTGCCAGCAGTTTATCGAGGCCAGGGGGGTGGAATGAGCAGTTCTTC
TRBD1	TRBV6-2/TRBV6-3	few	TRBJ1-5	CASSGQGHQPQHF	TGTGCCAGCAGCGGACAGGGACATCAGCCCCAGCATTTT
NA	TRBV20-1	few	TRBJ1-2	CSARNSGTAFGYTF	TGCAGTGCTAGAAATTCCGGGACGGCGTTTGGCTACACCTTC
NA	TRBV14	NA	TRBJ2-7	CASSPLHFIEQYF	TGTGCCAGCAGCCCTCTACATTTTATCGAGCAGTACTTC
NA	TRBV6-2/TRBV6-3	NA	TRBJ2-6	CASSYSNRVLPGANVLTF	TGTGCCAGCAGTTACTCGAACAGGGTCCTACCTGGGGCCAACGTCCTGACTTTC
TRBD2	TRBV4-3	NA	TRBJ2-7	CASSQEGLAGGPGEQYF	TGCGCCAGCAGCCAAGAGGGACTAGCGGGAGGGCCAGGCGAGCAGTACTTC
TRBD1	TRBV12-3/TRBV12-4	many	TRBJ1-5	CASSLKGQGITAAQPQHF	TGTGCCAGCAGTTTAAAGGGACAGGGAATAACAGCCGCTCAGCCCCAGCATTTT
NA	TRBV10-1	few	TRBJ1-1	CRPGEGTEAFF	TGCCGTCCGGGGGAAGGCACTGAAGCTTTCTTT
NA	TRBV28	NA	TRBJ2-5	CASSRSRVQTQYF	TGTGCCAGCAGCCGAAGCAGGGTACAGACCCAGTACTTC
NA	TRBV4-1	NA	TRBJ2-7	CASSQGKWDFIYEQYF	TGCGCCAGCAGCCAAGGAAAGTGGGACTTTATCTACGAGCAGTACTTC
TRBD2	TRBV5-1	NA	TRBJ2-1	CASSLWVAGTYNEQFF	TGCGCCAGCAGCTTATGGGTAGCGGGGACCTACAATGAGCAGTTCTTC
NA	TRBV20-1	NA	TRBJ2-2	CCAGGGHTSLASNTGELFF	TGCTGTGCAGGGGGGGGACATACCTCCCTTGCTAGTAACACCGGGGAGCTGTTTTTT
TRBD1	TRBV4-1	few	TRBJ1-1	CASSPRQGRENTEAFF	TGCGCCAGCAGCCCTCGACAGGGTCGCGAGAACACTGAAGCTTTCTTT
TRBD1	TRBV12-3/TRBV12-4	NA	TRBJ1-5	CASSFVTGGRNSNQPQHF	TGTGCCAGCAGTTTCGTGACAGGGGGAAGAAATAGCAATCAGCCCCAGCATTTT
NA	TRBV4-3	NA	TRBJ2-7	CASSQDGSPYEQYF	TGCGCCAGCAGCCAAGACGGCAGCCCCTACGAGCAGTACTTC
TRBD2	TRBV12-3/TRBV12-4	NA	TRBJ2-5	CASMRNSGDNQETQYF	TGTGCCAGCATGCGCAACAGCGGGGATAACCAAGAGACCCAGTACTTC
TRBD2	TRBV6-1	few	TRBJ2-7	CASSEARGGYEQYF	TGTGCCAGCAGTGAAGCGCGGGGGGGATACGAGCAGTACTTC
NA	TRBV5-1	few	TRBJ1-6	CASSPESSYNSPLHF	TGCGCCAGCAGCCCAGAGAGCTCCTATAATTCACCCCTCCACTTT
NA	TRBV19	NA	TRBJ2-1	CASSSLEGALGRGQFF	TGTGCCAGTAGTTCACTGGAAGGAGCCTTGGGCAGGGGGCAGTTCTTC
NA	TRBV14	once	TRBJ2-1	CASSLGRRGNEQFF	TGTGCCAGCAGCCTTGGACGGAGGGGCAATGAGCAGTTCTTC
TRBD2	TRBV28	NA	TRBJ2-7	CASSLGGSGTYEQYF	TGTGCCAGCAGTTTGGGCGGGAGCGGCACCTACGAGCAGTACTTC
NA	TRBV7-9	NA	TRBJ2-7	CASRRDFSYEQYF	TGTGCCAGCAGGCGGGATTTCTCCTACGAGCAGTACTTC
TRBD2	TRBV28	NA	TRBJ2-3	CASSPGTKLTDTQYF	TGTGCCAGCAGTCCGGGGACTAAACTAACAGATACGCAGTATTTT
NA	TRBV29-1	many	TRBJ2-1	CSVEIWDSSYNEQFF	TGCAGCGTTGAAATCTGGGACTCCTCCTACAATGAGCAGTTCTTC